This T cell receptor beta chain emerged from a study of T-cell reconstitution after alpha-beta-depleted transplantation in children. The authors prepared the TCRbeta library with unique molecular identifiers. TCRdb reanalysed the PCR reads using MiXCR and keeps one entry per CDR3 protein. Among around 240,000 distinct CDR3 sequences listed, 9.7% were seen once. The CDR3 runs to 17 residues. CDR1 is MNHNS, CDR2 SASEGT, per germline. Trimming took 7 bases from V and 3 from J, leaving 24 bases between them. This clonotype was seen a handful of times. Specimen: PBMCs from the stem cell graft donor, collected from the stem cell graft. This TCR came from a human donor who donated a stem cell graft to a child with SCID. V and J are TRBV6-1 and TRBJ1-1; the D gene is possibly TRBD1 (6 bases). CDR3 amino acids: CASIARVGAGWDTEAFF. DNA for the CDR3: TGTGCCAGCATAGCGAGGGTGGGGGCTGGGTGGGACACTGAAGCTTTCTTT.